Here is one TCR beta chain with its context. Its specificity is not known. Assay used: immunoSEQ multiplex PCR; TCRdb lists only in-frame clones, some missing. The data show tens of thousands of clones, under 90% seen once. These data come from a study of lymphopenia after photon versus proton radiotherapy. Study-level findings and limits: After the lymphocyte nadir, photon-treated repertoires showed oligoclonal expansion, especially of CD8+ Temra cells. Only patients who died were analyzed for survival; proton advantage is unproven.

The sequence came from a woman aged 70-85 years with pancreatic cancer. The sample in question was peripheral blood, obtained from a patient treated with proton-based radiotherapy.

CDR3 bases: TGTGCCAGTAGTATAGGGACAGGGGAGAACATTCAGTACTTC. It translates to CASSIGTGENIQYF. The V and J genes are TRBV19 and TRBJ2-4; 9 bases line up with TRBD1. CDR1 and CDR2 from the germline V gene are LNHDA and SQIVND (reference sequence). Trimming cost V 1 base and J 7 bases; bases outside gene matches: 2. The CDR3 totals 14 residues.